This T cell receptor (beta chain) was identified during a study of blood T cell repertoires in COVID-19. Looking at the study overall: PBMCs, B-cell-depleted T cells, or T cells were the source of the cDNA or gDNA that made up the material.

Germline V gives CDR1 SGHVS, CDR2 FNYEAQ. The CDR3 spans 14 residues. The V gene lost 5 bases and the J gene lost 0 bases, with 7 bases spanning the gap. Repertoires were generated with immunoSEQ multiplex PCR, while TCRdb's copy carries only in-frame clones and drops some. The sample records 50,000 to 55,000 clones, about 83% being singletons. The source material was peripheral blood. This TCR derives from a woman aged 80 or older with acute or convalescent COVID-19. The chain is built from TRBV7-6 and TRBJ2-2; no definite D call. The CDR3, as DNA: TGTGCCAGCAGCCCAGGTTCGAACACCGGGGAGCTGTTTTTT. Amino acid sequence: CASSPGSNTGELFF.